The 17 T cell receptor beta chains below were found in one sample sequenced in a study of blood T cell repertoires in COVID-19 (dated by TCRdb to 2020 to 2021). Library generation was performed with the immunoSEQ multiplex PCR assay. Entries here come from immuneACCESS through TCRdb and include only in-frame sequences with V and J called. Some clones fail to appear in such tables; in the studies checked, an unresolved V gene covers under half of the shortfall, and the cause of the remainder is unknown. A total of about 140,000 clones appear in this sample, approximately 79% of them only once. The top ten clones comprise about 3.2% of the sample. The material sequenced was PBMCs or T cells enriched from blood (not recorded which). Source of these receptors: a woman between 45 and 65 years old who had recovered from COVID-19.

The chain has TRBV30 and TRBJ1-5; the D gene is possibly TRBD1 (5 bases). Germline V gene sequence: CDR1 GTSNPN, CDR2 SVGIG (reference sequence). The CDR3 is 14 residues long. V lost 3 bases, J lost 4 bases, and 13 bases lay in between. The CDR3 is CAWSGDRGNQPQHF. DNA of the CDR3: TGTGCCTGGAGCGGAGACCGGGGGAATCAGCCCCAGCATTTT.

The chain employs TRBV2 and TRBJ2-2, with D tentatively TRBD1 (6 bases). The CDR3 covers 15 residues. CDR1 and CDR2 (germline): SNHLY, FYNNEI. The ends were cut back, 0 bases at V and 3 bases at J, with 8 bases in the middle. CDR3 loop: CASSEARQDTGELFF. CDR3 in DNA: TGTGCCAGCAGTGAAGCCCGACAGGACACCGGGGAGCTGTTTTTT.

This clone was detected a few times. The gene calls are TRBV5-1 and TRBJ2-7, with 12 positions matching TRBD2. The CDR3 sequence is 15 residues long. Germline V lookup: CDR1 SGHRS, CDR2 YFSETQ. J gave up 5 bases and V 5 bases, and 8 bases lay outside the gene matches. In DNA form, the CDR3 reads TGCGCCAGCAGACCTAGACTAGCGGGAGATGACGAGCAGTACTTC. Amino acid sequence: CASRPRLAGDDEQYF.

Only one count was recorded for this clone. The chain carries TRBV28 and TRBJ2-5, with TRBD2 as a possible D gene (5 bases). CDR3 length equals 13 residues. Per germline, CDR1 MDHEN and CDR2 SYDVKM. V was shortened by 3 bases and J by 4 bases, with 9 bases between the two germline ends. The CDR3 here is CASSFSGLETQYF. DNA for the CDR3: TGTGCCAGCAGTTTTTCCGGACTAGAGACCCAGTACTTC.

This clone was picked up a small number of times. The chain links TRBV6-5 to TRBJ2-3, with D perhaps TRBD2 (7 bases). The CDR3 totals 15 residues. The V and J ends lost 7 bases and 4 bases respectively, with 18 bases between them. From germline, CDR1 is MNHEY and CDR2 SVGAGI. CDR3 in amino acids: CASIKGTGRADTQYF. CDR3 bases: TGTGCCAGCATCAAGGGAACAGGGAGGGCAGATACGCAGTATTTT.

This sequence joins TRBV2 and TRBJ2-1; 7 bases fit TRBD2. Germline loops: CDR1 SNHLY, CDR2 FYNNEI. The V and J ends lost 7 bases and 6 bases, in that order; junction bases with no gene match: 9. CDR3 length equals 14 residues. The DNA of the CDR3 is TGTGCCAGCACTCCGACTAGCTGGCTCAATGAGCAGTTCTTC. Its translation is CASTPTSWLNEQFF.

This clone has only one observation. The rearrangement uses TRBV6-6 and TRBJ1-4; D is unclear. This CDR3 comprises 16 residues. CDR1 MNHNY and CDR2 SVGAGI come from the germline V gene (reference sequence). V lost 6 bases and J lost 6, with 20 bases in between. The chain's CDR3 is CASSHLGITRDEKLFF. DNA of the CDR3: TGTGCCAGCAGCCACCTGGGTATCACGCGGGATGAAAAACTGTTTTTT.

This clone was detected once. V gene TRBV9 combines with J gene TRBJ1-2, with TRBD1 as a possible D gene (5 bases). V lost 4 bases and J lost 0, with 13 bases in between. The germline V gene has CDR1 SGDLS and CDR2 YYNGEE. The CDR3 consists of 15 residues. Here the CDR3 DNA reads TGTGCCAGCAGCCCCGGGGGGACGACTAACTATGGCTACACCTTC. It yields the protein CASSPGGTTNYGYTF.

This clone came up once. CDR3 DNA sequence: TGTGCCAGCAGTTTGTGGAGGGGCTCGAACACTGAAGCTTTCTTT. It encodes CASSLWRGSNTEAFF. The genes are TRBV28 and TRBJ1-1, with D possibly TRBD1 on 5 matching bases. CDR3 length: 15 amino acids. The germline V and J ends were trimmed by 3 bases and 1 base, with 12 bases remaining between them. Germline V gene lookup returns CDR1 MDHEN and CDR2 SYDVKM.

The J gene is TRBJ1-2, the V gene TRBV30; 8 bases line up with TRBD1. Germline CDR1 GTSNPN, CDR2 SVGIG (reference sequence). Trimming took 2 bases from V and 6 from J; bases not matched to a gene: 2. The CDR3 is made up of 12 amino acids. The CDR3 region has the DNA TGTGCCTGGAGTCCGACAGGGGATGGCTACACCTTC. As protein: CAWSPTGDGYTF.

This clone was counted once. The CDR3 spells CASQKAGSGRSGTGELFF. CDR3 in DNA: TGTGCCAGCCAAAAGGCGGGTAGCGGGAGAAGTGGCACCGGGGAGCTGTTTTTT. The chain couples TRBV2 to TRBJ2-2, with TRBD2 matching over 9 bases. With 8 bases clipped from V and 4 bases from J, the junction kept 17 bases outside the gene matches. CDR3 length equals 18 residues. Germline V gives CDR1 SNHLY, CDR2 FYNNEI.

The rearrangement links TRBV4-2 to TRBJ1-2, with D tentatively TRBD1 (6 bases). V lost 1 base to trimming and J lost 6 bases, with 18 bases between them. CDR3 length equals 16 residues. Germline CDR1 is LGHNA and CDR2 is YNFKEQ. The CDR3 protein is CASSQGSMDSRNGYTF. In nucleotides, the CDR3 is TGTGCCAGCAGCCAAGGAAGCATGGACAGTCGCAATGGCTACACCTTC.

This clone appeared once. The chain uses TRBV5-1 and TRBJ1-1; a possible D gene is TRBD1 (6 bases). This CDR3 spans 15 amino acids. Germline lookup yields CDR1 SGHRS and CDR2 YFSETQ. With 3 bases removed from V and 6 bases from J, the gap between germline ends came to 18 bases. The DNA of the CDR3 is TGCGCCAGCAGCTCTTTGGGAGGGGGAAACGCTGAAGCTTTCTTT. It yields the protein CASSSLGGGNAEAFF.

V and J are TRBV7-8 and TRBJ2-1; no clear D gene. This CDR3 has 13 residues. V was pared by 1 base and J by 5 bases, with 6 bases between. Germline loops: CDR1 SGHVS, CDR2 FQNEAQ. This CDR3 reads CASSLVQDNEQFF. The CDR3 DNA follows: TGTGCCAGCAGCTTAGTCCAGGACAATGAGCAGTTCTTC.

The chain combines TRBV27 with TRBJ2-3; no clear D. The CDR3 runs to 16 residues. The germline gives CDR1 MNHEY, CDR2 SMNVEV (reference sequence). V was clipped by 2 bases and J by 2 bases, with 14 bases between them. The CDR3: CASSLSASIYTDTQYF. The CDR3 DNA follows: TGTGCCAGCAGTTTAAGCGCAAGCATCTACACAGATACGCAGTATTTT.

The DNA for the CDR3 is TGTGCCAGCAGCCCCCTGGCTGGGGGAGGGCCCAATGAGCAGTTCTTC. Translating it yields CASSPLAGGGPNEQFF. V usage is TRBV11-3 and J usage is TRBJ2-1, with 7 bases identical to TRBD2. The CDR3 has 16 amino acids. With V trimmed by 5 bases and J by 6 bases, 13 bases remained unmatched. Germline lookup yields CDR1 SGHNT and CDR2 YENEEA.

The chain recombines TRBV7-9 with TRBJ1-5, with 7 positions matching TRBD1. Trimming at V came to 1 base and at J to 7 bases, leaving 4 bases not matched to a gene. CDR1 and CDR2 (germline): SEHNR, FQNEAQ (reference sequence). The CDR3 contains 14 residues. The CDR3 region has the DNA TGTGCCAGCAGCTTAGGGACAGGAACCCAGCCCCAGCATTTT. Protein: CASSLGTGTQPQHF.